This section outlines one T cell receptor beta chain sequence together with its context. The antigen is not known. The germline CDR1 and CDR2 sequences are SNHLY and FYNNEI. This CDR3 is 11 amino acids long. Germline trimming cut 5 bases from V and 14 bases from J; bases unmatched to any gene: 5. This sample was taken from a study of identical twins. Study-wide points: The authors drew conclusions from cross-sectional statistical analysis rather than following the same donors. Out-of-frame alpha sequences common to twins exhibited an excess of low generation probability.

MiXCR was run by TCRdb on the 5' RACE reads, yielding one entry per CDR3 protein. Of more than 200,000 distinct CDR3 sequences in the sample, around a tenth were seen once. This chain links TRBV2 with TRBJ2-3; the match to TRBD1 covers 9 bases. This receptor was identified in a woman between 18 and 29 years old in good health. The sequenced sample consisted of memory (CD45RO+) T cells sorted from blood. CDR3 amino acids: CASSWDRAPYF. The CDR3 DNA is TGTGCCAGCAGTTGGGACAGGGCGCCGTATTTT.